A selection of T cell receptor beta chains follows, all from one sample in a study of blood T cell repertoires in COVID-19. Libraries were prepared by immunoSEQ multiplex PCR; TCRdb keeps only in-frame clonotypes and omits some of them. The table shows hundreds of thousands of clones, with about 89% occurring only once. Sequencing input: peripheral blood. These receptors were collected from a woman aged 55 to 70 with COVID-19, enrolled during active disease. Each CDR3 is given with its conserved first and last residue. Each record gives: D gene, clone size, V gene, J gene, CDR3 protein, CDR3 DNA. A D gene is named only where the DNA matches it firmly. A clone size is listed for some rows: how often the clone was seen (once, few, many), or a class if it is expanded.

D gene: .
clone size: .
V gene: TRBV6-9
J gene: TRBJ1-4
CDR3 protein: CASSYMASPGGKLFF
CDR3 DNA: TGTGCCAGCAGTTACATGGCATCCCCCGGCGGAAAACTGTTTTTT

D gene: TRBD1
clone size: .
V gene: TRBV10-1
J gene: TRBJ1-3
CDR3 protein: CASPGTGSRAGNTIYF
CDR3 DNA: TGCGCCAGCCCCGGGACAGGGAGTAGGGCTGGAAACACCATATATTTT

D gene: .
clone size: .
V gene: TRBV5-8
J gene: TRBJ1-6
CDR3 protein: CASSLAKTLPPNSPLHF
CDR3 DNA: TGTGCCAGCAGCTTGGCCAAGACACTCCCGCCTAATTCACCCCTCCACTTT

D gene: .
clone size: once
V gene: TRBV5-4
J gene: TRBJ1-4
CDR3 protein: CASSFVGGRSGELFF
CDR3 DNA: TGTGCCAGCAGTTTTGTGGGGGGGCGAAGTGGGGAACTGTTTTTT

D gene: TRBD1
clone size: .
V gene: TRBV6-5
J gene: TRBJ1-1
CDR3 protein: CASSPGTGGAEAFF
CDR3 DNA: TGTGCCAGCAGTCCCGGGACAGGAGGCGCTGAAGCTTTCTTT

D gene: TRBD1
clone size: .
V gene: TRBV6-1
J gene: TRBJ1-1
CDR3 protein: CASSAAGGAQGMNTEAFF
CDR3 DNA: TGTGCCAGCAGTGCTGCAGGGGGCGCGCAGGGGATGAACACTGAAGCTTTCTTT

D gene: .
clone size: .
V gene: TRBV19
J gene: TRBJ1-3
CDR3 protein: CASSPPRTGSGNTIYF
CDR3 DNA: TGTGCCAGTAGTCCTCCCCGAACAGGCTCTGGAAACACCATATATTTT

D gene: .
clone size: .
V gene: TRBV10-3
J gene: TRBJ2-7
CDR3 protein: CAISESDSMAGEQYF
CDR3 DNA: TGTGCCATCAGTGAGTCCGACTCCATGGCTGGCGAGCAGTACTTC

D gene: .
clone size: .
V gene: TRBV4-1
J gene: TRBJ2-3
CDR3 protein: CASSQGSAGASTDTQYF
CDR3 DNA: TGCGCCAGCAGCCAAGGGTCGGCGGGGGCTAGCACAGATACGCAGTATTTT

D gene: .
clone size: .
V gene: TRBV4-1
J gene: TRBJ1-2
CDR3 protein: CASSQDSGRLRPYYGYTF
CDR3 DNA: TGCGCCAGCAGCCAAGATAGCGGTCGTCTCCGCCCCTACTATGGCTACACCTTC

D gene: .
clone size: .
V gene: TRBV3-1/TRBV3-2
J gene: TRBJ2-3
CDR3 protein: CASSPKRTVTDTQYF
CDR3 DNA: TGTGCCAGCAGCCCGAAGCGGACAGTCACAGATACGCAGTATTTT

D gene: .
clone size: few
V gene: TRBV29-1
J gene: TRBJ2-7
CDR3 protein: CSVLTAGGIYEQYF
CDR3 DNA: TGCAGCGTTCTTACAGCAGGGGGGATCTACGAGCAGTACTTC

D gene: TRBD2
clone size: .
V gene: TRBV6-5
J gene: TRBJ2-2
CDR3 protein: CASSYATSYTGELFF
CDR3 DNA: TGTGCCAGCAGTTACGCGACTAGCTACACCGGGGAGCTGTTTTTT

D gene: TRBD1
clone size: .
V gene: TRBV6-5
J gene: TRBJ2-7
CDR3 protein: CASRRTGTTYEQYF
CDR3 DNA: TGTGCCAGCAGGAGGACAGGGACCACCTACGAGCAGTACTTC

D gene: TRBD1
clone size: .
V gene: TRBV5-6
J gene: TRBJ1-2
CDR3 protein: CASSPETGEARYGYTF
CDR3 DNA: TGTGCCAGCAGCCCCGAGACAGGGGAGGCACGCTATGGCTACACCTTC

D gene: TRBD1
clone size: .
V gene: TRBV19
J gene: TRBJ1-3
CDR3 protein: CASSGKQGSGNTIYF
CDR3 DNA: TGTGCCAGTAGTGGCAAACAGGGGTCTGGAAACACCATATATTTT